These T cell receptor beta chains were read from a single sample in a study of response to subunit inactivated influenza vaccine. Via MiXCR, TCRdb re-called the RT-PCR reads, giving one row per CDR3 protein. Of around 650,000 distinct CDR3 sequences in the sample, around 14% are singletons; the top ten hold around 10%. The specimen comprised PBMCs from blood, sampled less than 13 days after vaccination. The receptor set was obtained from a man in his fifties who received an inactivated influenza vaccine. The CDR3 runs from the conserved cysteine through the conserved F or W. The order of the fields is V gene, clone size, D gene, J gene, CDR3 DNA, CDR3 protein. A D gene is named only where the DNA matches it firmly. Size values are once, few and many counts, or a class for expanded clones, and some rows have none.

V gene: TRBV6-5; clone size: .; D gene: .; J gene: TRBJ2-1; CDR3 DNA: TGTGCCAGCAGTTACACCCCAGGCCCCTACAATGAGCAGTTCTTC; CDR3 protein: CASSYTPGPYNEQFF
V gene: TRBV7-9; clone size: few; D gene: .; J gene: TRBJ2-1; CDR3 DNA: TGTGCCAGCAGACTCTGGACAGAAGAGCAGTTCTTC; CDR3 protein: CASRLWTEEQFF
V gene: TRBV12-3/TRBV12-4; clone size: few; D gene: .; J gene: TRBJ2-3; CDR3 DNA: TGTGCCAGCAGTTTTCAAGTTGATACGCAGTATTTT; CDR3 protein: CASSFQVDTQYF
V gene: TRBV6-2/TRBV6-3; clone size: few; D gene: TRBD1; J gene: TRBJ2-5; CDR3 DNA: TGTGCCAGCAGCCGTACAGGGGGAAGCGAGACCCAGTACTTC; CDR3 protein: CASSRTGGSETQYF
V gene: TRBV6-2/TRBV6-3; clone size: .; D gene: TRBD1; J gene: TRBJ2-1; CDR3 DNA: TGTGCCAGCAGTTACGATCCCGGACAGGGGGGAATCAATGAGCAGTTCTTC; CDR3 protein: CASSYDPGQGGINEQFF
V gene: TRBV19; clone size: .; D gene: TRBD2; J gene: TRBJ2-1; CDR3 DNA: TGTGCCAGTACCCTAGGCGCTAGCGGGAACTACTATGAGCAGTTCTTC; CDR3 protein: CASTLGASGNYYEQFF
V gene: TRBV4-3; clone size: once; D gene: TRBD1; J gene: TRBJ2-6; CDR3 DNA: TGCGCCAGCAGCCTAGAGCCAGGGGGCGGTGGGGCCAACGTCCTGACTTTC; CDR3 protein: CASSLEPGGGGANVLTF
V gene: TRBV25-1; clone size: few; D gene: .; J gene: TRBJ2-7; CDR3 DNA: TGTGCCAGCAGTGAAGAGAGGTACGAGCAGTACTTC; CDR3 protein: CASSEERYEQYF
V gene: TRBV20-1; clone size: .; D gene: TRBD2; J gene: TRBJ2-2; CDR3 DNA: TGCAGTGCAAGACTAGCGGGAGGCGGGGAGCTGTTTTTT; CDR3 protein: CSARLAGGGELFF
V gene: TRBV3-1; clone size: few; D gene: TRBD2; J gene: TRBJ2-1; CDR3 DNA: TGTGCCAGCAGCCAAGATCGCGGGGGTGAGCAGTTCTTC; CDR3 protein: CASSQDRGGEQFF
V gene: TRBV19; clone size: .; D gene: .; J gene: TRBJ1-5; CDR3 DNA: TGTGCCAGTAGTATTGGAGACAACAATCAGCCCCAGCATTTT; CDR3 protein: CASSIGDNNQPQHF
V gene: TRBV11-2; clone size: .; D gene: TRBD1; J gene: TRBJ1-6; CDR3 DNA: TGTGCCAGCAGAGTAGCGACAGGGTGGAATTCACCCCTCCACTTT; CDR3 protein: CASRVATGWNSPLHF
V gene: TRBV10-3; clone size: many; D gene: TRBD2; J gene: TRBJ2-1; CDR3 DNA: TGTGCCATCAGCGGAGGGCCAACTAGCGGCAATGAGCAGTTCTTC; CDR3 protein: CAISGGPTSGNEQFF
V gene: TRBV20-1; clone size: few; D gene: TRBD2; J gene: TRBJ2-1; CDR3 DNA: TGCAGTGCTACTCAGCGGGGTTCCTACAATGAGCAGTTCTTC; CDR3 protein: CSATQRGSYNEQFF
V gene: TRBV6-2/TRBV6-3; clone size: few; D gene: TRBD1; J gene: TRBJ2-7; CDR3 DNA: TGTGCCAGCATTAAGACAGGGCACCACGAGCAGTACTTC; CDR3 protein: CASIKTGHHEQYF
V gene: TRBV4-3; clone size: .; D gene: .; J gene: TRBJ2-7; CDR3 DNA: TGCGCCAGCAGCCAAGATCCCACGGGGGAACCCTACGAGCAGTACTTC; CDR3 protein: CASSQDPTGEPYEQYF
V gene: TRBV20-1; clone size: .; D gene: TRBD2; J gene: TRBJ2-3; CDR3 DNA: TGCAGTGCTACTCTCAGCGGGGGGAGTAGCACAGATACGCAGTATTTT; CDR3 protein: CSATLSGGSSTDTQYF
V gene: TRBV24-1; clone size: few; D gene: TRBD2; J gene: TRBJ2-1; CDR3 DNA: TGTGCCACCAGTGATTTGGGTAGCGGGGGCAATGAGCAGTTCTTC; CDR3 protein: CATSDLGSGGNEQFF
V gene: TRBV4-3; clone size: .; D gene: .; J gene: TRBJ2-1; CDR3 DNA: TGCGCCAGCAGCCAATCCGGGACACTCTACAATGAGCAGTTCTTC; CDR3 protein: CASSQSGTLYNEQFF
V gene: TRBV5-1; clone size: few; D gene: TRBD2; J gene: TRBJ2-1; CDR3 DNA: TGCGCCAGCAGCCCGACGACTATGGCGGGGGGCGATGAGCAGTTCTTC; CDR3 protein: CASSPTTMAGGDEQFF
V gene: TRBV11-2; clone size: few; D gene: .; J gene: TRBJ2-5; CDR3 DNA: TGTGCCAGCAGCTTAGGGGCGGCGGGGGCAGAGACCCAGTACTTC; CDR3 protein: CASSLGAAGAETQYF
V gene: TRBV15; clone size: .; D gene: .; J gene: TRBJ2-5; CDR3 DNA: TGTGCCACCCGGTTGGACATGCGGGGTCAGGGAGAGACCCAGTACTTC; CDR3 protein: CATRLDMRGQGETQYF
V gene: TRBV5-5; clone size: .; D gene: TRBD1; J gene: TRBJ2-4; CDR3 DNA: TGTGCCAGCAGCTTGTCCGGGACAGGGGGTTTGGACATTCAGTACTTC; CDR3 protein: CASSLSGTGGLDIQYF
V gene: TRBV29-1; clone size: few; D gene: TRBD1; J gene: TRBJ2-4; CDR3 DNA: TGCAGCGCGAACGGACAGGGAAGAAACATTCAGTACTTC; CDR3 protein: CSANGQGRNIQYF
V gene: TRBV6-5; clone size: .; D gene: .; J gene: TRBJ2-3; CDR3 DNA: TGTGCCAGCAGTTACAAGGGGAGACCCACAGATACGCAGTATTTT; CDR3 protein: CASSYKGRPTDTQYF
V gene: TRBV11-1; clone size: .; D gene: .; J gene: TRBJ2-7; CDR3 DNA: TGTGCCAGCAGCTTAGAGAGTGGCTTTGCCTACGAGCAGTACTTC; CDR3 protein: CASSLESGFAYEQYF
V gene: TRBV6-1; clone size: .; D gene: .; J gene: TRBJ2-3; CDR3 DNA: TGTGCCAGCAGTACAACAGGGAGCACAGATACGCAGTATTTT; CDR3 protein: CASSTTGSTDTQYF
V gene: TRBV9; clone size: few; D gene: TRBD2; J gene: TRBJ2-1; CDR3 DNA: TGTGCCAGCAGCGTAGCCAGCGGGGTATCCTACAATGAGCAGTTCTTC; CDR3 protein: CASSVASGVSYNEQFF
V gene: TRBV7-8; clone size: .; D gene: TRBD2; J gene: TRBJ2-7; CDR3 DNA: TGTGCCAGCAGCGCCAGAGCGGGGCTCTCCTACGAGCAGTACTTC; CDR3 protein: CASSARAGLSYEQYF
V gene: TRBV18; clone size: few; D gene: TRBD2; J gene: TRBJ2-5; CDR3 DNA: TGTGCCAGCTCACCGGGACTAGCGGTACAAACGGGGGAGACCCAGTACTTC; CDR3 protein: CASSPGLAVQTGETQYF
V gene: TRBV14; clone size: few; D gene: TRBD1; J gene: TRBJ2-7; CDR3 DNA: TGTGCCAGCAGCCAACCCGGGACAGGGGGCGAGCAGTACTTC; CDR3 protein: CASSQPGTGGEQYF
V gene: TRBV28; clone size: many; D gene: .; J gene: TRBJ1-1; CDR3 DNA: TGTGCCAGCAGTTTCCCGGACAGCGAAGCTTTCTTT; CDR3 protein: CASSFPDSEAFF
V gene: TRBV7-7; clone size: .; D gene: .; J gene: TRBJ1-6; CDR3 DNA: TGTGCCAGCAGCTTAGTTCGGATGGAGGGGGATAATTCACCCCTCCACTTT; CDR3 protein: CASSLVRMEGDNSPLHF
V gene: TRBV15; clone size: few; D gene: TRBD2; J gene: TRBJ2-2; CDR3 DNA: TGTGCCACCCGGGGGAGGGGATCGACCGGGGAGCTGTTTTTT; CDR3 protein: CATRGRGSTGELFF
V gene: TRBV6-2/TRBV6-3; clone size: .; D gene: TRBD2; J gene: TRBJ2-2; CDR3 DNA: TGTGCCAGCAGTTGCCAACTAGCGGGGCTTAAAACTCCGTGCACCGGGGAGCTGTTTTTT; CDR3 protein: CASSCQLAGLKTPCTGELFF
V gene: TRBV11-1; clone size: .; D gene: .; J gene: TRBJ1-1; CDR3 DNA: TGTGCCAGCAGCTTAGCGCTCTTGGGCCCGAACACTGAAGCTTTCTTT; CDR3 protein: CASSLALLGPNTEAFF
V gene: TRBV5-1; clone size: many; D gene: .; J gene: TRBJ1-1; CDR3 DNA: TGCGCCAGCAGCGGATCACTAGGGAAGAACACTGAAGCTTTCTTT; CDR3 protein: CASSGSLGKNTEAFF
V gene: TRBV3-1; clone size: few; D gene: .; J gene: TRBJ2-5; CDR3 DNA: TGTGCCAGCAGCCAATGGGGAGAGACCCAGTACTTC; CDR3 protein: CASSQWGETQYF
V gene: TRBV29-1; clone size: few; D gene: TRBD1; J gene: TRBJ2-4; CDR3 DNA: TGCAGCGTCCAATTAGGGGGCAGAGACATTCAGTACTTC; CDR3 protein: CSVQLGGRDIQYF
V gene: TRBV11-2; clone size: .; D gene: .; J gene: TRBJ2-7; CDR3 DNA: TGTGCCAGCAGCTTAGTTGGTCGGAGGGAATACGAGCAGTACTTC; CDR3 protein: CASSLVGRREYEQYF
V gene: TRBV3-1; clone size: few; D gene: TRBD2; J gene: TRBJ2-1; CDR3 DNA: TGTGCCAGCAGCCAAGAAAGGCGGACTAGCAACGATGAGCAGTTCTTC; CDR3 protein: CASSQERRTSNDEQFF
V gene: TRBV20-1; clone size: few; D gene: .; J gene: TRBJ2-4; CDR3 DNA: TGCAGTGCTAGAGATCGGGGGCTCGGTGCCAAAAACATTCAGTACTTC; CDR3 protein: CSARDRGLGAKNIQYF
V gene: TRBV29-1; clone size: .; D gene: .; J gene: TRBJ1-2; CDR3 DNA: TGCAGCGTGGATGGGGGTGGCTACACCTTC; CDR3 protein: CSVDGGGYTF
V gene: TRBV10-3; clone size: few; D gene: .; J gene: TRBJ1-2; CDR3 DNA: TGTGCCATCAGTGAAAGGTCGGCGAGAGACTCTGGCTACACCTTC; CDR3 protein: CAISERSARDSGYTF
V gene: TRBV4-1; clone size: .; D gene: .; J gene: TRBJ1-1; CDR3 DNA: TGCGCCAGCAGCCAAGGTTACAGGCCGAACACTGAAGCTTTCTTT; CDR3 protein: CASSQGYRPNTEAFF
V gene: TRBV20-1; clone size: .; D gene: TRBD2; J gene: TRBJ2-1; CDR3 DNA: TGCAGTGCTAGTGCACTAGCGGAGTACAATGAGCAGTTCTTC; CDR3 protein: CSASALAEYNEQFF
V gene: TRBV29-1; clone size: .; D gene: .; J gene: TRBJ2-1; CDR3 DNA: TGCAGCGTTCGGGGCTCATTCAATGAGCAGTTCTTC; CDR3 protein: CSVRGSFNEQFF
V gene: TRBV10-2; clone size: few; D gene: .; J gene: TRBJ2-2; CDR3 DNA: TGCGCCAGCAGTCCGGCTAGCATCTCCGGGGAGCTGTTTTTT; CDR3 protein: CASSPASISGELFF
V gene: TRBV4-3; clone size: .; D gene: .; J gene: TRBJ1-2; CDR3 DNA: TGCGCCAGCAGCCACCTGACAGCTAACTATGGCTACACCTTC; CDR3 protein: CASSHLTANYGYTF
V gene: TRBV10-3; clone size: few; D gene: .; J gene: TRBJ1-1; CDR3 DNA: TGTGCCATCAGTGGGGGTGGGAACACTGAAGCTTTCTTT; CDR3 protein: CAISGGGNTEAFF
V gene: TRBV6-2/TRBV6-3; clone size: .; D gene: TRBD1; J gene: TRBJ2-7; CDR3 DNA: TGTGCCAGCAGTGCACAGGGGAACTACGAGCAGTACTTC; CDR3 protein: CASSAQGNYEQYF
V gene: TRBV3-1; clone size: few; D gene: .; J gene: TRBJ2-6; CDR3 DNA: TGTGCCAGCAGCCGGAGGGGGACAGCCAACGTCCTGACTTTC; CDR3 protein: CASSRRGTANVLTF
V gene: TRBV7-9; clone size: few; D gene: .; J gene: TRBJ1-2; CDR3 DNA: TGTGCCAGCAGCAGGACAGCTCCCTATGGCTACACCTTC; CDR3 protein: CASSRTAPYGYTF
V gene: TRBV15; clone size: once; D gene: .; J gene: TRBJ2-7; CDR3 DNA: TGTGCCACCAGCACCGGACATGGCTCCTACGAGCAGTACTTC; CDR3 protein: CATSTGHGSYEQYF